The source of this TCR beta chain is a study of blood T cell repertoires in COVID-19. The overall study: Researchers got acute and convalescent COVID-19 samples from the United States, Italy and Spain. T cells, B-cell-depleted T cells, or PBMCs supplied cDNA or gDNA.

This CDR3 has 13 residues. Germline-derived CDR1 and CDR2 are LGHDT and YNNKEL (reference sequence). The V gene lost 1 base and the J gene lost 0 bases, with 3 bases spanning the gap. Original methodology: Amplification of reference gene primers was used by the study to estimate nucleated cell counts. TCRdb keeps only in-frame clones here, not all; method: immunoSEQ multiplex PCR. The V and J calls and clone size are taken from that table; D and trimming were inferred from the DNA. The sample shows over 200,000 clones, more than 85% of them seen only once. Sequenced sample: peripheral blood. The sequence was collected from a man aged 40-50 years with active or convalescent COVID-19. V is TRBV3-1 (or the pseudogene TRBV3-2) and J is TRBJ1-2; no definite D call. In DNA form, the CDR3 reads TGTGCCAGCAGCCAAGCGGCTAACTATGGCTACACCTTC. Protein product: CASSQAANYGYTF.